Below, 18 T cell receptor beta chains from the same sample are listed, as sequenced in a study of type 1 and type 2 diabetes patients. Amplification started from genomic DNA. A primer set of 30 forward and 13 reverse primers amplified the CDR3. TCRdb re-called the multiplex PCR reads with MiXCR, one entry per CDR3 protein. This table has 250,000 or so distinct CDR3 sequences, roughly 50% appearing once. Sequenced input: peripheral blood mononuclear cells (PBMCs). These receptors all come from a man younger than 30 with type 2 diabetes.

With regard to this clonotype: A single base separates this from a much larger clone, so it may be a read error. The rearrangement links TRBV10-3 to TRBJ1-1; tentatively, D is TRBD1 (5 bases). The CDR3 length is 14 residues. Germline V gives CDR1 ENHRY, CDR2 SYGVKD. CDR3 amino acids: CAVSESGQNTEAFF. CDR3 coding DNA: TGTGCCGTCAGTGAGTCTGGACAGAACACTGAAGCTTTCTTT.

This clonotype was counted a few times. The chain recombines TRBV11-2 with TRBJ2-5, with D perhaps matching TRBD2 (6 bases). Deletions cut 6 bases from V and 2 bases from J, with 10 bases between. Per the germline V gene, CDR1 is SGHAT and CDR2 is FQNNGV. The CDR3 length is 13 residues. The CDR3 sequence: CASRGGLQETQYF. The CDR3 DNA follows: TGTGCCAGCAGGGGGGGACTTCAAGAGACCCAGTACTTC. Based on the CDR3 plus reference TRBV11-2 and TRBJ2-5, the full variable domain is EAGVAQSPRYKIIEKRQSVAFWCNPISGHATLYWYQQILGQGPKLLIQFQNNGVVDDSQLPKDRFSAERLKGVDSTLKIQPAKLEDSAVYLCASRGGLQETQYFGPGTRLLVL.

This clonotype was seen only a few times. The V and J genes are TRBV20-1 and TRBJ2-3; D is unresolved. Germline values: CDR1 DFQATT, CDR2 SNEGSKA (reference sequence). V dropped 1 base and J dropped 12 bases, with 8 bases sitting between them. The CDR3 contains 10 residues. The CDR3 here is CSARVAYQYF. The CDR3 nucleotides read TGCAGTGCTAGAGTCGCCTATCAGTATTTT.

This clonotype was found once. It may be a read error: a sequence one base away is much more abundant. This chain uses TRBV2 with TRBJ1-1, with no clear D. CDR1 is SNHLY and CDR2 is FYNNEI in the germline V gene. This CDR3 is 14 amino acids long. CDR3 loop: CASREGRTNTKAFF. Written as DNA, the CDR3 is TGTGCCAGCAGAGAGGGTAGGACGAACACTAAAGCTTTCTTT. The whole variable domain, remainder taken from reference TRBV2 and TRBJ1-1, is EPEVTQTPSHQVTQMGQEVILRCVPISNHLYFYWYRQILGQKVEFLVSFYNNEISEKSEIFDDQFSVERPDGSNFTLKIRSTKLEDSAMYFCASREGRTNTKAFFGQGTRLTVV.

This clonotype was counted only a few times. The chain employs TRBV5-1 and TRBJ1-1; D is perhaps TRBD1 (5 bases). CDR3 size: 14 residues. Germline V CDR1 and CDR2: SGHRS, YFSETQ. V gave up 3 bases and J gave up 1 base, with 10 bases separating them. The CDR3 region has the DNA TGCGCCAGCAGCTCTGGGACGGCGAACACTGAAGCTTTCTTT. It is translated as CASSSGTANTEAFF.

This clonotype was recorded a few times. J is TRBJ2-5 and V is TRBV5-1, with 7 bases fitting TRBD1. Germline V CDR1 and CDR2: SGHRS, YFSETQ. CDR3 length equals 18 residues. V shed 2 bases and J 1 base; nucleotides not matched to a gene: 14. CDR3 DNA: TGCGCCAGCAGCTTACGGACAGGCACGTCCCCCTCCCAAGAGACCCAGTACTTC. Protein product: CASSLRTGTSPSQETQYF.

This clonotype came up a few times. This rearrangement joins TRBV12-3 or TRBV12-4 to TRBJ1-5; no definite D call. This CDR3 has 15 residues. V was clipped by 5 bases and J by 6 bases, with 17 bases between them. The CDR3, as DNA: TGTGCCAGCAGTAGGCGGTCGGATCTCTCTCAGCCCCAGCATTTT. It yields the protein CASSRRSDLSQPQHF.

The gene calls are TRBV5-1 and TRBJ1-1, with 7 positions matching TRBD1. The J segment lost 10 bases and the V segment lost 0 bases, leaving 6 bases of the junction unmatched. This CDR3 region has 13 residues. Germline V gene data show CDR1 as SGHRS and CDR2 as YFSETQ. CDR3 coding DNA: TGCGCCAGCAGCTTGGAGGGCGGACAGGTAGCTTTCTTT. It translates to CASSLEGGQVAFF.

This clonotype occurred many times. This chain connects TRBV25-1 to TRBJ1-1; D is undetermined. CDR1 and CDR2 (germline): MGHDK, SYGVNS. This CDR3 comprises 11 residues. Between the trimmed V and J ends, which lost 6 bases and 8 bases, there was a span of 10 bases. The CDR3 is CASRTPGEAFF. DNA of the CDR3: TGTGCCAGCAGAACACCCGGGGAAGCTTTCTTT.

This chain uses TRBV12-3 or TRBV12-4 with TRBJ1-2; 8 positions agree with TRBD1. The junction had 8 bases not matched to a gene; V was cut back by 5 bases and J by 6 bases. The CDR3 totals 14 residues. DNA of the CDR3: TGTGCCAGCAGTCAAATCAGGGGGCAGGATGGCTACACCTTC. Its protein product is CASSQIRGQDGYTF.

The chain is built from TRBV2 and TRBJ2-1; 9 bases match TRBD1. Germline loops: CDR1 SNHLY, CDR2 FYNNEI. The CDR3 spans 15 residues. V shed 10 bases, J shed 6 bases, and the junction held 13 bases outside the gene matches. As DNA, the CDR3 is TGTGCCATCGCCCCCCCGGGACAGGGAGCCAATGAGCAGTTCTTC. This gives the protein CAIAPPGQGANEQFF.

The V gene is TRBV5-4, the J gene TRBJ2-7, with D tentatively TRBD2 (6 bases). From germline, CDR1 is SGHNT and CDR2 YYREEE (reference sequence). CDR3 length equals 14 residues. Trimming removed 6 bases at V and 0 bases at J, with 13 bases between. For the CDR3, the DNA is TGTGCCAGCACCATAGACGGGAGCTCCTACGAGCAGTACTTC. Protein product: CASTIDGSSYEQYF.

The chain is built from TRBV24-1 and TRBJ2-1; D gene unclear. The CDR3 is 14 amino acids. The V gene lost 2 bases and the J gene lost 8 bases, with 12 bases spanning the gap. CDR1 is KGHDR and CDR2 is SFDVKD in the germline V gene. The CDR3 sequence: CATSDSGPGDEQFF. The CDR3 DNA sequence: TGTGCCACCAGTGATTCTGGTCCTGGGGATGAGCAGTTCTTC.

For the CDR3, the DNA is TGTGCCAGCAGCCAAGCGAGGGGGCTGAACACTGAAGCTTTCTTT. It translates to CASSQARGLNTEAFF. The J gene is TRBJ1-1, the V gene TRBV14; 7 bases line up with TRBD1. The V gene's germline CDR1 is SGHDN and CDR2 FVKESK. After removal of 1 base from V and 0 bases from J, the junction contained 2 bases not matched to a gene. The CDR3 sequence is 15 residues long.

CDR3 sequence (DNA): TGTGCCAGCAGTGGTGTCAGTAGATCCGGAAACACCATATATTTT. Its translation is CASSGVSRSGNTIYF. The J gene is TRBJ1-3, the V gene TRBV2; D gene uncertain. Germline V gene data show CDR1 as SNHLY and CDR2 as FYNNEI. Trimming shortened V by 4 bases and J by 4 bases, and 14 bases separated the two germline ends. CDR3 length: 15 amino acids.

The CDR3 sequence: CASSPSTDLNTEAFF. CDR3 DNA sequence: TGTGCCAGCAGCCCCTCGACAGATTTGAACACTGAAGCTTTCTTT. J is TRBJ1-1 and V is TRBV9; weak D call: TRBD1 (5 bases). The CDR3 is 15 residues long. Trimming shortened V by 4 bases and J by 0 bases, and 13 bases separated the two germline ends. Germline V gene data show CDR1 as SGDLS and CDR2 as YYNGEE.

V and J are TRBV7-3 and TRBJ2-5; D assignment may be TRBD1 or TRBD2 (5 bases each). The CDR3 length is 15 residues. Trimming removed 5 bases at V and 4 bases at J, with 17 bases between. Germline lookup yields CDR1 SGHTA and CDR2 FQGTGA. CDR3 in DNA: TGTGCCAGCAGCAACTCAGGGAGATTGGTAGAGACCCAGTACTTC. This encodes CASSNSGRLVETQYF.

The rearrangement joins TRBV5-1 to TRBJ2-7, with 7 bases that match TRBD1. The CDR3 extends over 15 amino acids. V gave up 4 bases and J gave up 2 bases; unmatched junction bases: 9. Germline lookup yields CDR1 SGHRS and CDR2 YFSETQ. CDR3 sequence: CASSPGTGDPYEQYF. CDR3 in DNA: TGCGCCAGCAGCCCCGGCACAGGGGACCCCTACGAGCAGTACTTC. The full variable domain, in which reference TRBV5-1 and TRBJ2-7 provide the parts outside the CDR3, is KAGVTQTPRYLIKTRGQQVTLSCSPISGHRSVSWYQQTPGQGLQFLFEYFSETQRNKGNFPGRFSGRQFSNSRSEMNVSTLELGDSALYLCASSPGTGDPYEQYFGPGTRLTVT.